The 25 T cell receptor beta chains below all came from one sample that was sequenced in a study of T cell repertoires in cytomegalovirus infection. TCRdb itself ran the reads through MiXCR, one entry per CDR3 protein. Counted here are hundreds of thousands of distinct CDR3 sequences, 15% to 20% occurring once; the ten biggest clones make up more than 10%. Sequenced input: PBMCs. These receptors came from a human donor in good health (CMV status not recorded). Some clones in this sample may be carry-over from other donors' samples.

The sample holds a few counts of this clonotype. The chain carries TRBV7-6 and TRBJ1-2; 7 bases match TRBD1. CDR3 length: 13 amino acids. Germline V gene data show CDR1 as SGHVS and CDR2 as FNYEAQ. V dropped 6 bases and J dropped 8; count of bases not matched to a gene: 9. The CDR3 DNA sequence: TGTGCCAGCAGTCACGACAGGGAAGGCGGCTACACCTTC. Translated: CASSHDREGGYTF.

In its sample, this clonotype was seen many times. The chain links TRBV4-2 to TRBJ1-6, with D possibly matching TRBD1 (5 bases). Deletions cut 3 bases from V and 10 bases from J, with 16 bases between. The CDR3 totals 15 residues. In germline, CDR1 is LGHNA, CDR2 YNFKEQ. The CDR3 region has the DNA TGTGCCAGCAGCCAGGACATATTAGGGAACTCACCCCTCCACTTT. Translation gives CASSQDILGNSPLHF.

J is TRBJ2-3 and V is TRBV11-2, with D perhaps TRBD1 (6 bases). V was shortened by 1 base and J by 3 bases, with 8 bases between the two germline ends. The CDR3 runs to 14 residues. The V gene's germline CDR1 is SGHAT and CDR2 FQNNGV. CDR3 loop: CASSLAGTTDTQYF. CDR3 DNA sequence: TGTGCCAGCAGCTTAGCCGGGACAACAGATACGCAGTATTTT.

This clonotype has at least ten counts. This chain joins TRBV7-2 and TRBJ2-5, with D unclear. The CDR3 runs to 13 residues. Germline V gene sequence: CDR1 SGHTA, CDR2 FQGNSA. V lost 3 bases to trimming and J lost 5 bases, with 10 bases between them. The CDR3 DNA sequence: TGTGCCAGCAGCTTCTCCTTCCGTGAGACCCAGTACTTC. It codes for CASSFSFRETQYF.

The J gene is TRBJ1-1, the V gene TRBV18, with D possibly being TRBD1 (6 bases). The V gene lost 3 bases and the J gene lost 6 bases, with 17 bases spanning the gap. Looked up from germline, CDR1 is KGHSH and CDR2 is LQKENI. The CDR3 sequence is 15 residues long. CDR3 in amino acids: CASSPGGRGQSEAFF. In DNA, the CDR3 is TGTGCCAGCTCACCCGGGGGGCGCGGGCAATCTGAAGCTTTCTTT.

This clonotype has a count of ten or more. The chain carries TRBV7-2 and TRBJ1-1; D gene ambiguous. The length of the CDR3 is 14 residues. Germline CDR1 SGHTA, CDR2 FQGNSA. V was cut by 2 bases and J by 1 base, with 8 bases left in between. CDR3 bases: TGTGCCAGCAGCTTATTTAAAAGGAACACTGAAGCTTTCTTT. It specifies CASSLFKRNTEAFF.

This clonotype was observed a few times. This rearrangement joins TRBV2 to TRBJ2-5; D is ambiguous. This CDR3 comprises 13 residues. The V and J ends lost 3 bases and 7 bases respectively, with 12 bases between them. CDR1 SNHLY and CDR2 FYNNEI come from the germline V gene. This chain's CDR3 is CASSEDLSWTQYF. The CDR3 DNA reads TGTGCCAGCAGTGAGGACCTCTCGTGGACCCAGTACTTC.

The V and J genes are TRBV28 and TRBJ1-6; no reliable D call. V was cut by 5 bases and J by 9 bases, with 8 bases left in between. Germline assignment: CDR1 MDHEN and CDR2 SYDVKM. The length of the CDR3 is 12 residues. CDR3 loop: CASSVGGSPLHF. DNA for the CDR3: TGTGCCAGCAGTGTCGGAGGTTCACCCCTCCACTTT.

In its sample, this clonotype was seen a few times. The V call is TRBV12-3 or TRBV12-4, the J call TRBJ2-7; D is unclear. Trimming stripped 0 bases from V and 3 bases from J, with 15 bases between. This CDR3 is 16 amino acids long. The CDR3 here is CASSLASGRNRYEQYF. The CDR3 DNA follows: TGTGCCAGCAGTTTAGCCTCCGGGCGGAATCGCTACGAGCAGTACTTC.

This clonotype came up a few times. This chain's CDR3 is CASSIGTVGSYEQYF. In DNA, the CDR3 is TGTGCCAGCAGCATAGGGACAGTGGGTTCCTACGAGCAGTACTTC. J is TRBJ2-7 and V is TRBV7-9; 7 nucleotides match TRBD1. The germline V gene encodes CDR1 SEHNR and CDR2 FQNEAQ (reference sequence). J was trimmed by 1 base and V by 5 bases; bases with no gene match: 8. This CDR3 is built from 15 residues.

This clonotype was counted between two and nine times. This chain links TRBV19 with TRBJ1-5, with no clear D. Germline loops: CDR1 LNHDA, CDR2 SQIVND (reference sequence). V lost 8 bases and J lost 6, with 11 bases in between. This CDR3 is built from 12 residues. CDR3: CASLGSGQPQHF. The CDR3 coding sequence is TGTGCCAGTCTGGGGTCAGGTCAGCCCCAGCATTTT.

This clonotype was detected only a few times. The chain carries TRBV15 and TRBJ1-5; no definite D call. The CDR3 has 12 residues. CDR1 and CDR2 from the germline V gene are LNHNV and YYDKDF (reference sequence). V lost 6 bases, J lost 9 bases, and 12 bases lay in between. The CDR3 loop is CATSPPGRPQHF. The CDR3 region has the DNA TGTGCCACCAGTCCCCCCGGGAGGCCCCAGCATTTT. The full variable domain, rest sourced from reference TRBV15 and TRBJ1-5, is DAMVIQNPRYQVTQFGKPVTLSCSQTLNHNVMYWYQQKSSQAPKLLFHYYDKDFNNEADTPDNFQSRRPNTSFCFLDIRSPGLGDTAMYLCATSPPGRPQHFGDGTRLSIL.

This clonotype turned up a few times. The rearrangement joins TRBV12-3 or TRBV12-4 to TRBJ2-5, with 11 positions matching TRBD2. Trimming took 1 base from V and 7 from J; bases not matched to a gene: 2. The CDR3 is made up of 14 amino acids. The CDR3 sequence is CASSLGLAGTTQYF. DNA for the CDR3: TGTGCCAGCAGTTTAGGACTAGCGGGGACGACCCAGTACTTC.

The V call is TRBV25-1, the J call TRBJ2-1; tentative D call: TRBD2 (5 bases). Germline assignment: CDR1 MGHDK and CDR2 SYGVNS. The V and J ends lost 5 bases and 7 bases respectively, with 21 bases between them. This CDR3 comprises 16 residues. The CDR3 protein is CASSRTPSTLGNEQFF. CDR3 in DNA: TGTGCCAGCAGTCGGACTCCCAGCACTTTGGGGAATGAGCAGTTCTTC.

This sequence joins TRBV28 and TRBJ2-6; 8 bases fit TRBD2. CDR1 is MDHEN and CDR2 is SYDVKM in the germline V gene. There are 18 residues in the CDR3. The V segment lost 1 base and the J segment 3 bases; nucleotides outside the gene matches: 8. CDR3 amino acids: CASSLSGTRSIGANVLTF. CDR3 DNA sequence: TGTGCCAGCAGTTTATCAGGGACTAGAAGTATTGGGGCCAACGTCCTGACTTTC. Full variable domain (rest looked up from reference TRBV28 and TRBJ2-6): DVKVTQSSRYLVKRTGEKVFLECVQDMDHENMFWYRQDPGLGLRLIYFSYDVKMKEKGDIPEGYSVSREKKERFSLILESASTNQTSMYLCASSLSGTRSIGANVLTFGAGSRLTVL.

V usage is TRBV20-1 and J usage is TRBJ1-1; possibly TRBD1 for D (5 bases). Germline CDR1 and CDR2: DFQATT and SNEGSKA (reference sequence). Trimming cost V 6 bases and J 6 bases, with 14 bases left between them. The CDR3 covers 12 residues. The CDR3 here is CSADGGRSEAFF. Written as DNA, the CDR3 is TGCAGTGCCGACGGGGGGAGGTCTGAAGCTTTCTTT.

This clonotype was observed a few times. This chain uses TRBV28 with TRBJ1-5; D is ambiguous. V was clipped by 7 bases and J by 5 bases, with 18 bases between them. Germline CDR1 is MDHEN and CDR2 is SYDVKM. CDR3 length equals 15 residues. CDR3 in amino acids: CASIYTPSADQPQHF. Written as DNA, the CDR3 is TGTGCCAGCATCTACACGCCCTCCGCCGATCAGCCCCAGCATTTT.

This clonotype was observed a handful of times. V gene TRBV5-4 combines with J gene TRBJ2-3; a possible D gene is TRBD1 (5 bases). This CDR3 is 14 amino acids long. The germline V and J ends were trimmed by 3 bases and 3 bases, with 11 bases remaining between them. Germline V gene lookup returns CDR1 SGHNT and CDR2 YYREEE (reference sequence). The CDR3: CASSYTGATDTQYF. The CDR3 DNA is TGTGCCAGCAGCTATACAGGAGCTACAGATACGCAGTATTTT. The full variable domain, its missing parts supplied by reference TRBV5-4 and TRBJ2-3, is ETGVTQSPTHLIKTRGQQVTLRCSSQSGHNTVSWYQQALGQGPQFIFQYYREEENGRGNFPPRFSGLQFPNYSSELNVNALELDDSALYLCASSYTGATDTQYFGPGTRLTVL.

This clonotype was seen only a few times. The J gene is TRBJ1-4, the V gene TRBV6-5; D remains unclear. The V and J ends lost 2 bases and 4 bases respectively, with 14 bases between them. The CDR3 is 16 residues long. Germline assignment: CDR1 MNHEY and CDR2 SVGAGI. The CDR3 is CASSYRAGVLNEKLFF. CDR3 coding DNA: TGTGCCAGCAGTTACAGGGCTGGGGTCCTTAATGAAAAACTGTTTTTT.

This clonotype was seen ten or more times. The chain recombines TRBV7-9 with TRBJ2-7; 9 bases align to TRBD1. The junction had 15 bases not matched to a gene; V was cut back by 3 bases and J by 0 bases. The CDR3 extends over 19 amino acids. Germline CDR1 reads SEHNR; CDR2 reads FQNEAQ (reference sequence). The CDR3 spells CASSFGTGSKTWGSYEQYF. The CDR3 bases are TGTGCCAGCAGCTTCGGGACAGGGTCGAAAACTTGGGGCTCCTACGAGCAGTACTTC.

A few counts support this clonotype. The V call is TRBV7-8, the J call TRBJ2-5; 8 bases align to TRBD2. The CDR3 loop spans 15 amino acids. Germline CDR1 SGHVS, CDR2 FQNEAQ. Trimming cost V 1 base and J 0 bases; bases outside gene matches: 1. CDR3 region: CASSLGGGYQETQYF. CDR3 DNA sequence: TGTGCCAGCAGCTTAGGCGGGGGGTACCAAGAGACCCAGTACTTC.

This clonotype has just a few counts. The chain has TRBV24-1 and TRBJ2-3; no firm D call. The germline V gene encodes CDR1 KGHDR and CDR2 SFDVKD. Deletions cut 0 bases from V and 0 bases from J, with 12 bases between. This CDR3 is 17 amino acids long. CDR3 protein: CATSDLPGGPSTDTQYF. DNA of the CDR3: TGTGCCACCAGTGATTTGCCCGGCGGCCCTAGCACAGATACGCAGTATTTT.

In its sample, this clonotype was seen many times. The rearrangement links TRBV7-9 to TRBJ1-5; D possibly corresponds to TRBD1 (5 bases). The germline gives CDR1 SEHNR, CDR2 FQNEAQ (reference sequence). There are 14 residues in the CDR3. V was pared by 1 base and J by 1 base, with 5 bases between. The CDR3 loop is CASSLGTSNQPQHF. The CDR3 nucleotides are TGTGCCAGCAGCTTAGGGACAAGCAATCAGCCCCAGCATTTT. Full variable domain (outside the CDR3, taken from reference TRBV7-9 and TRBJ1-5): DTGVSQNPRHKITKRGQNVTFRCDPISEHNRLYWYRQTLGQGPEFLTYFQNEAQLEKSRLLSDRFSAERPKGSFSTLEIQRTEQGDSAMYLCASSLGTSNQPQHFGDGTRLSIL.

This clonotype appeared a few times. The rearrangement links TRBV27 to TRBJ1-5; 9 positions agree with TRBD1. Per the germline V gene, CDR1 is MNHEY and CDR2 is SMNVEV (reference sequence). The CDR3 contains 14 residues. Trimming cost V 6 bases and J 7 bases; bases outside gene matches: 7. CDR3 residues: CASRITGGGQPQHF. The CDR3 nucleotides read TGTGCCAGCAGGATTACAGGGGGCGGGCAGCCCCAGCATTTT.

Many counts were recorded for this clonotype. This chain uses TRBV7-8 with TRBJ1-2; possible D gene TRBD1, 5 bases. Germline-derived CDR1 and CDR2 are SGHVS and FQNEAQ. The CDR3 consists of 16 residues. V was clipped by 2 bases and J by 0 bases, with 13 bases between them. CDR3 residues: CASSLNPGSTNYGYTF. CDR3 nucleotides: TGTGCCAGCAGCTTAAACCCAGGGAGTACTAACTATGGCTACACCTTC.